Listed below are T cell receptor beta chains from one sample, sequenced in a study of chemoradiotherapy in HPV16-positive cancers. TCRdb's table, derived via immunoSEQ multiplex PCR, lists solely in-frame clones and lacks some. The sample includes several thousand clones, 95% to 97% seen only once; the top ten take 3% to 3.5%. This sample comprised tumor tissue, obtained from a patient who underwent chemoradiotherapy. The source of these receptors is a human donor with HPV-associated anogenital cancer. The CDR3 runs from the conserved cysteine through the conserved F or W. The D gene is left open where the match is weak. A row's size may be missing; if present it is once, few, many or a size class.

CDR3 protein	CDR3 DNA	J gene	V gene	clone size	D gene
CASSLLYGTDNRWPQHF	TGTGCCAGCAGCCTGCTATACGGGACGGACAATCGGTGGCCCCAGCATTTT	TRBJ1-5	TRBV5-5	.	.
CASSPIRGPPNYEQYF	TGTGCCAGCTCCCCCATCAGGGGGCCACCAAACTACGAGCAGTACTTC	TRBJ2-7	TRBV18	.	TRBD1
CASSRTTGDYGYTF	TGTGCCAGCAGTCGAACGACAGGGGACTATGGCTACACCTTC	TRBJ1-2	TRBV27	.	TRBD1
CASSRDAGGTEAFF	TGTGCCAGCAGTCGCGACGCCGGGGGCACTGAAGCTTTCTTT	TRBJ1-1	TRBV2	.	.
CASRGPVRNEQFF	TGTGCCAGTAGGGGGCCAGTGCGCAATGAGCAGTTCTTC	TRBJ2-1	TRBV19	.	.
CASSHGTVRPYEQYF	TGTGCCAGCAGTCACGGGACAGTAAGGCCCTACGAGCAGTACTTC	TRBJ2-7	TRBV28	.	TRBD1
CASSARRTGESGNTIYF	TGTGCCAGCAGCGCCCGACGGACAGGGGAAAGTGGAAACACCATATATTTT	TRBJ1-3	TRBV9	.	TRBD1
CASSARDSQFF	TGTGCCAGCAGTGCCCGGGATTCACAGTTCTTC	TRBJ2-1	TRBV2	few	.
CASSPYPHGELFF	TGTGCCAGCAGCCCCTACCCGCACGGGGAGCTGTTTTTT	TRBJ2-2	TRBV7-9	.	.
CASSEVATNEKLFF	TGCGCCAGCAGCGAAGTTGCAACTAATGAAAAACTGTTTTTT	TRBJ1-4	TRBV5-1	.	.
CASSLTRRSPRTEAFF	TGTGCCAGCAGCCTCACCCGACGGAGCCCTAGGACTGAAGCTTTCTTT	TRBJ1-1	TRBV7-2	.	.
CASSLGPTTGLVNTIYF	TGTGCCAGCAGCTTGGGGCCGACCACGGGACTTGTAAACACCATATATTTT	TRBJ1-3	TRBV5-6	.	.
CASSTRLLTSGSPYEQYF	TGTGCCAGTAGTACCCGACTACTTACTAGCGGGAGCCCCTACGAGCAGTACTTC	TRBJ2-7	TRBV19	.	TRBD2
CASTSLGGIGTEAFF	TGTGCCAGCACCTCGTTGGGGGGAATAGGCACTGAAGCTTTCTTT	TRBJ1-1	TRBV27	.	.
CASSLGQGVNTGELFF	TGTGCCAGCAGCTTAGGACAGGGGGTGAACACCGGGGAGCTGTTTTTT	TRBJ2-2	TRBV5-4	once	TRBD1
CASSPSRQGGGYTF	TGTGCCAGCTCACCAAGTCGACAGGGAGGTGGCTACACCTTC	TRBJ1-2	TRBV18	.	TRBD1
CASRSGQGPFRWYQETQYF	TGTGCAAGTCGCTCTGGGCAGGGGCCCTTCCGATGGTACCAAGAGACCCAGTACTTC	TRBJ2-5	TRBV12-2	once	.
CASSPTSAQETQYF	TGTGCCAGCAGCCCGACTAGCGCACAAGAGACCCAGTACTTC	TRBJ2-5	TRBV5-4	.	TRBD2
CASSRTGKETQYF	TGTGCCAGCAGTCGGACAGGAAAAGAGACCCAGTACTTC	TRBJ2-5	TRBV6-5	.	TRBD1
CASSLYERNQPQHF	TGTGCCAGCAGCTTGTACGAGAGAAATCAGCCCCAGCATTTT	TRBJ1-5	TRBV5-6	.	.
CASSQGLAGNSYEQYF	TGCGCCAGCAGCCAAGGTTTAGCGGGAAATTCCTACGAGCAGTACTTC	TRBJ2-7	TRBV4-1	.	TRBD2
CASSLDSPTYNDGQFF	TGTGCCAGCAGCTTAGACAGTCCAACGTACAATGATGGGCAGTTCTTC	TRBJ2-1	TRBV7-8	.	.
CASSGSPLMSGGASLETQYF	TGTGCCAGCAGCGGCTCTCCCCTGATGAGCGGGGGGGCCTCATTAGAGACCCAGTACTTC	TRBJ2-5	TRBV11-3	.	TRBD2
CASSDRGTEAFF	TGCGCCAGCAGTGACAGGGGCACTGAAGCTTTCTTT	TRBJ1-1	TRBV10-1	.	.
CASSLEWNQPQHF	TGTGCCAGCAGCTTGGAATGGAATCAGCCCCAGCATTTT	TRBJ1-5	TRBV7-2	.	.
CASSEGPGQGNTIYF	TGTGCCAGCAGTGAAGGACCGGGACAAGGAAACACCATATATTTT	TRBJ1-3	TRBV6-1	.	.
CASSARTPPGYSPLHF	TGTGCCAGCAGTGCCCGGACACCCCCCGGGTATTCACCCCTCCACTTT	TRBJ1-6	TRBV6-1	.	.
CASSPEMGLAGVAPYEQYF	TGTGCCAGCTCACCAGAAATGGGACTAGCGGGAGTGGCGCCCTACGAGCAGTACTTC	TRBJ2-7	TRBV18	.	TRBD2
CASSAPEGVGTEAFF	TGTGCCAGCAGCGCCCCGGAGGGAGTTGGCACTGAAGCTTTCTTT	TRBJ1-1	TRBV9	.	.
CASSPWDGPRGYTF	TGTGCCAGCAGTCCCTGGGACGGACCTAGAGGCTACACCTTC	TRBJ1-2	TRBV6-5	.	.
CASSLDQVGQETQYF	TGTGCCAGCAGCTTAGATCAGGTGGGCCAAGAGACCCAGTACTTC	TRBJ2-5	TRBV11-3	few	.
CSVEEWGQQSTDTQYF	TGCAGCGTTGAAGAATGGGGACAGCAGAGCACAGATACGCAGTATTTT	TRBJ2-3	TRBV29-1	.	TRBD1
CASSDRGSRGYTF	TGTGCCAGCAGTGACAGGGGATCTCGAGGCTACACCTTC	TRBJ1-2	TRBV2	.	.
CASSSRLWTGELFF	TGTGCCAGCAGCTCGCGGCTTTGGACCGGGGAGCTGTTTTTT	TRBJ2-2	TRBV5-6	.	.
CASSLSWGEYRFF	TGCGCCAGCAGTCTGTCTTGGGGGGAATATCGGTTCTTC	TRBJ2-1	TRBV10-2	.	.
CASSLGRSTEAFF	TGTGCCAGCAGCTTAGGAAGGAGCACTGAAGCTTTCTTT	TRBJ1-1	TRBV11-2	.	.
CASSQGQGVTKNIQYF	TGCGCCAGCAGCCAAGGACAGGGGGTGACCAAAAACATTCAGTACTTC	TRBJ2-4	TRBV4-3	.	TRBD1
CSAPEVAFF	TGCAGTGCGCCTGAAGTAGCTTTCTTT	TRBJ1-1	TRBV20-1	.	.
CASSSITGPNEKLFF	TGTGCCAGCAGTTCAATAACAGGACCCAATGAAAAACTGTTTTTT	TRBJ1-4	TRBV27	.	.
CASRLPGTSTDTQYF	TGTGCCAGCAGGCTCCCCGGGACTAGCACAGATACGCAGTATTTT	TRBJ2-3	TRBV5-6	.	.
CAIYPRQGYGYTF	TGTGCCATCTATCCTCGACAGGGGTATGGCTACACCTTC	TRBJ1-2	TRBV28	.	TRBD1